These T cell receptor beta chains were read from a single sample in a study of T-cell reconstitution after alpha-beta-depleted transplantation in children. TCRdb recomputed calls from the PCR reads with MiXCR, one row per CDR3 protein. The table has over 550,000 distinct CDR3 sequences, about 10% seen once. Specimen: PBMCs from the stem cell graft donor, collected from the stem cell graft. These receptors all stem from a human donor who donated a stem cell graft to a child with acute myeloid leukemia. Each CDR3 is given with its conserved first and last residue. D genes are given only for firm matches. A row's size may be missing; if present it is once, few, many or a size class.

cdr3_nt,cdr3_aa,v_call,cdr3_length,clone_size,j_call,d_call
TGCAGTGCTAGCAAGCGGGAGGAGAATGAGCAGTTCTTC,CSASKREENEQFF,TRBV20-1,13,.,TRBJ2-1,TRBD2
TGTGCCTGGAGTGTACGCAGGGGGCCTTACGAGCAGTACTTC,CAWSVRRGPYEQYF,TRBV30,14,.,TRBJ2-7,TRBD1
TGTGCCAGCAGCCAACGGCCCAAAAACATTCAGTACTTC,CASSQRPKNIQYF,TRBV7-2,13,many,TRBJ2-4,.
TGCGCCAGCAACCTAGGGGGGGGCTCTGGGGCCAACGTCCTGACTTTC,CASNLGGGSGANVLTF,TRBV5-1,16,many,TRBJ2-6,.
TGTGCCAGCAGGCCGGGACTAGCGGGAGGGGAGCAGTTCTTC,CASRPGLAGGEQFF,TRBV6-2/TRBV6-3,14,.,TRBJ2-1,TRBD2
TGTGCCAGCAGCCTGGGACTAGCGGGAGGGTCTCCGCAGTATTTT,CASSLGLAGGSPQYF,TRBV7-2,15,many,TRBJ2-3,TRBD2
TGTGCCAGCACACAGGGACTAGCCCCTCAGAACACCGGGGAGCTGTTTTTT,CASTQGLAPQNTGELFF,TRBV27,17,few,TRBJ2-2,TRBD2
TGCAGCGTCTTACCCGGGGGCTCCTACGAGCAGTACTTC,CSVLPGGSYEQYF,TRBV29-1,13,many,TRBJ2-7,.
TGCAGCGTTGTAGGTATTGCGGGAGGCGGTGCTGGTGAGCAGTTCTTC,CSVVGIAGGGAGEQFF,TRBV29-1,16,many,TRBJ2-1,TRBD2
TGTGCCAGCAGTTTTCCCCCAGCCAACACCGGGGAGCTGTTTTTT,CASSFPPANTGELFF,TRBV12-3/TRBV12-4,15,.,TRBJ2-2,.
TGTGCCACCTTACAAGAGGAGACCCAGTACTTC,CATLQEETQYF,TRBV10-3,11,few,TRBJ2-5,.
TGTGCCAGCAGCGTAGACAGGGGATACAACACTGAAGCTTTCTTT,CASSVDRGYNTEAFF,TRBV9,15,.,TRBJ1-1,TRBD1
TGTGCCAGCAGTCCGGGACTAGCGGGAGGGCACCAGTTCTTC,CASSPGLAGGHQFF,TRBV6-1,14,.,TRBJ2-1,TRBD2
TGTGCCACCAGTGACCGGGGACTAGCGGGAACAGATACGCAGTATTTT,CATSDRGLAGTDTQYF,TRBV24-1,16,many,TRBJ2-3,TRBD2
TGTGCCAGCAGCTCAGCCGGGTCCTACTACAATGAGCAGTTCTTC,CASSSAGSYYNEQFF,TRBV9,15,.,TRBJ2-1,.
TGTGCCAGTAGAGATCCGCCGAATACGCAGTATTTT,CASRDPPNTQYF,TRBV19,12,.,TRBJ2-3,.
TGTGCCAGCAGCCGACAGGGGCAGTTCTATGGCTACACCTTC,CASSRQGQFYGYTF,TRBV12-3/TRBV12-4,14,.,TRBJ1-2,TRBD1
TGCGCCAGCAGCCAAGAACTAGCGCGGAATGAGCAGTTCTTC,CASSQELARNEQFF,TRBV4-3,14,many,TRBJ2-1,TRBD2
TGTGCCAGCAGCCTAGACGGTACCCCCCAAGAGACCCAGTACTTC,CASSLDGTPQETQYF,TRBV7-9,15,.,TRBJ2-5,.
TGCAGTGCTCCCCTCGGGACACTGAACACTGAAGCTTTCTTT,CSAPLGTLNTEAFF,TRBV20-1,14,.,TRBJ1-1,.
TGTGCCAGCAGTCGGGACCCCACAGATACGCAGTATTTT,CASSRDPTDTQYF,TRBV6-6,13,few,TRBJ2-3,.
TGCGCCAGCAGCCAAGGTACAGGTGCACTCTACGAGCAGTACTTC,CASSQGTGALYEQYF,TRBV4-1,15,.,TRBJ2-7,.
TGCAGTGCTAGGGACTTAGCCTACGAGCAGTACTTC,CSARDLAYEQYF,TRBV20-1,12,few,TRBJ2-7,.
TGTGCCAGCACCCGACCCGGGGGGGACACTGAAGCTTTCTTT,CASTRPGGDTEAFF,TRBV6-1,14,.,TRBJ1-1,.
TGTGCCAGTAGTGCCCACGGGACAGTCTACGAGCAGTACTTC,CASSAHGTVYEQYF,TRBV19,14,.,TRBJ2-7,TRBD1
TGTGCCAGCAGCCCCTTCAGGGAGGCCTACGAGCAGTACTTC,CASSPFREAYEQYF,TRBV7-9,14,.,TRBJ2-7,.
TGTGCCAGCAGCTTAAGGGGGGACAGGGCAGTAGCCAAAAACATTCAGTACTTC,CASSLRGDRAVAKNIQYF,TRBV11-2,18,few,TRBJ2-4,TRBD1
TGTGCCAGCAACGAAGGGGAGGGGAACACTGAAGCTTTCTTT,CASNEGEGNTEAFF,TRBV6-1,14,.,TRBJ1-1,.
TGCGCCAGCAGCCCTCCGGGACTTACAAACTATGGCTACACCTTC,CASSPPGLTNYGYTF,TRBV4-3,15,few,TRBJ1-2,.
TGTGCCAGCAGCTTAGTAGCGGGGTCGACAGAGACCCAGTACTTC,CASSLVAGSTETQYF,TRBV7-9,15,.,TRBJ2-5,TRBD2
TGTGCCAGCAGTGATGGTCAGCTCACAAATGAAAAACTGTTTTTT,CASSDGQLTNEKLFF,TRBV6-1,15,few,TRBJ1-4,.
TGTGCCAGCAGGCGGACTTTACTAGCGGGAGGCTTCACAGATACGCAGTATTTT,CASRRTLLAGGFTDTQYF,TRBV28,18,.,TRBJ2-3,TRBD2
TGCGCCAGCAGCGATCCTAGCGGTGTGGGCAATGAGCAGTTCTTC,CASSDPSGVGNEQFF,TRBV5-1,15,many,TRBJ2-1,TRBD2
TGTGCCAGCAGCTTAGGGACTAGCGGGTACAACTACGAGCAGTACTTC,CASSLGTSGYNYEQYF,TRBV7-2,16,many,TRBJ2-7,TRBD2
TGTGCCAGCAGTTTAGACAGGGGATACTACAATGAGCAGTTCTTC,CASSLDRGYYNEQFF,TRBV27,15,few,TRBJ2-1,TRBD1
TGTGCCAGCAGCTCCGGGACTAGCGGGCCGAGTAGCACAGATACGCAGTATTTT,CASSSGTSGPSSTDTQYF,TRBV7-3,18,.,TRBJ2-3,TRBD2
TGTGCCTGGAGTGTACTCGGCCAACACGGCGGGGAGCTGTTTTTT,CAWSVLGQHGGELFF,TRBV30,15,few,TRBJ2-2,.
TGTGCCAGCAGCCCAGGTGACAGGAGCTACGAGCAGTACTTC,CASSPGDRSYEQYF,TRBV7-9,14,many,TRBJ2-7,.
TGTGCCACCAGTGATTTACGGCTAGCGGGAGTAGGTCCAGATACGCAGTATTTT,CATSDLRLAGVGPDTQYF,TRBV24-1,18,many,TRBJ2-3,TRBD2
TGTGCCAGCAGTTTACAGGGGGGCGTGCTCCAGTACTTC,CASSLQGGVLQYF,TRBV12-3/TRBV12-4,13,.,TRBJ2-7,.
TGCAGTGCTTTCGGGACAGGGAGAACAGATACGCAGTATTTT,CSAFGTGRTDTQYF,TRBV20-1,14,few,TRBJ2-3,TRBD1
TGTGCCAGCAGCGTGCAGGGAATTGGAGATACGCAGTATTTT,CASSVQGIGDTQYF,TRBV9,14,many,TRBJ2-3,.
TGCGCCAGCAAGTCTTTGGCTAGCGGAGGACCAAGATCCGACGAGCAGTACTTC,CASKSLASGGPRSDEQYF,TRBV5-1,18,.,TRBJ2-7,TRBD2
TGTGCCAGCAGCCCCCGGGACAGTACTGGGGAGACCCAGTACTTC,CASSPRDSTGETQYF,TRBV28,15,.,TRBJ2-5,TRBD1
TGCAGCGTTCGACTTACCGCTGAAGCTTTCTTT,CSVRLTAEAFF,TRBV29-1,11,many,TRBJ1-1,.
TGTGCCAGCAGAGTGCAGGGGAATAATAATTCACCCCTCCACTTT,CASRVQGNNNSPLHF,TRBV2,15,few,TRBJ1-6,.
TGCGCCAGCAGCTTCGGGACAGGGACTAACGAGCAGTACTTC,CASSFGTGTNEQYF,TRBV5-1,14,few,TRBJ2-7,TRBD1
TGTGCCAGCAGCGTAGATGTCCTGACCTTCAATGAGCAGTTCTTC,CASSVDVLTFNEQFF,TRBV9,15,few,TRBJ2-1,.
TGTGCCAGCAGTGGACAGGGGCAGTCGGAGCCCCAGCATTTT,CASSGQGQSEPQHF,TRBV2,14,many,TRBJ1-5,TRBD1
TGCAGCGTCTACGGGACGGAGAAAGGGCAGTTCTTC,CSVYGTEKGQFF,TRBV29-1,12,many,TRBJ2-1,.
TGTGCCAGCAGCTTAGTTTGGGGGGCCGATCAGCCCCAGCATTTT,CASSLVWGADQPQHF,TRBV7-2,15,few,TRBJ1-5,.
TGTGCCAGTAGTATACGACAGGGAAAGAACACTGAAGCTTTCTTT,CASSIRQGKNTEAFF,TRBV19,15,few,TRBJ1-1,TRBD1
TGTGCCAGCCACGCCAGGCAGGAGCAGTTCTTC,CASHARQEQFF,TRBV27,11,many,TRBJ2-1,.